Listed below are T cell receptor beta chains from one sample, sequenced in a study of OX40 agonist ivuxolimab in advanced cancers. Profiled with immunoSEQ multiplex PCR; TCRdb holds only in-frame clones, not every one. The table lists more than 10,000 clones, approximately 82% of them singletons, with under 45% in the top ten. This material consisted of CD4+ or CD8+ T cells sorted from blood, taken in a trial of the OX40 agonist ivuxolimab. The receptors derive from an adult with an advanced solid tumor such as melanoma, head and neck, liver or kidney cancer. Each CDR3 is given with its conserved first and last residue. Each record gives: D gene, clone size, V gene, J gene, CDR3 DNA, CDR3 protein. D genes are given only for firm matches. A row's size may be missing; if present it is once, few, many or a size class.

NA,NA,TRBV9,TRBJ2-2,TGTGCCAGCAGCGTAGCCGGGCCGAACACCGGGGAGCTGTTTTTT,CASSVAGPNTGELFF
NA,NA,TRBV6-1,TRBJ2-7,TGTGCCAGCAGTGAAGTGTTGGGCCGAACCTACGAGCAGTACTTC,CASSEVLGRTYEQYF
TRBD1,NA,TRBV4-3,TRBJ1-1,TGCGCCAGCAGCCAAGATCAAGTCGGACAGGGGGCGTCTGAAGCTTTCTTT,CASSQDQVGQGASEAFF
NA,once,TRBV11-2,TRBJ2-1,TGTGCCAGCAGCGAATATGGCGATGAGCAGTTCTTC,CASSEYGDEQFF
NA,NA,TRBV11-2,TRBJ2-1,TGTGCCAGCAGCTCCATTGGATGGACGAATGAGCAGTTCTTC,CASSSIGWTNEQFF
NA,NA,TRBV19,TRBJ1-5,TGTGCCAGTAGGCTTGGACCGGGGGATGGACAGCCCCAGCATTTT,CASRLGPGDGQPQHF
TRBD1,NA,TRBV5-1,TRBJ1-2,TGCGCCAGCAGCGGGGACAGTCCCTATGGCTACACCTTC,CASSGDSPYGYTF
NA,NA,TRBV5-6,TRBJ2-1,TGTGCCAGCAGCCCGAAGGCAGGGCAGAATGAGCAGTTCTTC,CASSPKAGQNEQFF
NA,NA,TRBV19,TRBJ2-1,TGTGCCAGTAACCCCGGGATGGTCGATGAGCAGTTCTTC,CASNPGMVDEQFF
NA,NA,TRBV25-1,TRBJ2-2,TGTGCCAGCAGTGACCGGGCGTCCGGGGAGCTGTTTTTT,CASSDRASGELFF
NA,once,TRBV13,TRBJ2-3,TGTGCCAGCAGCTTACGTATTGATACGCAGTATTTT,CASSLRIDTQYF
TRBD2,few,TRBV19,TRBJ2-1,TGTGCCAGTAGTACGGGACGGGACCTGGGCGGGAGTATACATGAGCAGTTCTTC,CASSTGRDLGGSIHEQFF
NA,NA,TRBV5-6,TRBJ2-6,TGTGCCAGCCCCTCAGGGACACCCGGGCTTCCTGGGGCCAACGTCCTGACTTTC,CASPSGTPGLPGANVLTF
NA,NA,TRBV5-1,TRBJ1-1,TGCGCCAGCAGCTTGGACTTGCAGGGTGTGGGCACTGAAGCTTTCTTT,CASSLDLQGVGTEAFF
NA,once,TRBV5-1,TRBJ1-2,TGCGCCAGCAGGCGGGCAGTGAGGAGGGGCTACACCTTC,CASRRAVRRGYTF
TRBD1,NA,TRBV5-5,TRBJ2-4,TGTGCCAGCAGCTTGGGGAGGTGGGGACAGATAAACTTC,CASSLGRWGQINF
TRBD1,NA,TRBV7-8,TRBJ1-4,TGTGCCAGCAGCGGGACAGGGGAAAAACTGTTTTTT,CASSGTGEKLFF
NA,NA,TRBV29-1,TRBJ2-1,TGCAGCGTTGTATTGTCAGTGAATAATGAGCAGTTCTTC,CSVVLSVNNEQFF
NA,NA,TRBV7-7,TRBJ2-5,TGTGCTAGCAGCGATAACCAGGGTATCCAAGAGACCCAGTACTTC,CASSDNQGIQETQYF
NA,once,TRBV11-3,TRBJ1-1,TGTGCCAGTCAAGGAGGCGGGTACACTGAAGCTTTCTTT,CASQGGGYTEAFF
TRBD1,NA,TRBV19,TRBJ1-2,TGTGCCAGTAGTACCCGGGACAGGGTTTTCGTTTCTGTTGGCTACACCTTC,CASSTRDRVFVSVGYTF
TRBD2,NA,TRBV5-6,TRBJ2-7,TGTGCCAGCAGCTTGGCACTAGCGGGAGGGCCGGGTGCCTACGAGCAGTACTTC,CASSLALAGGPGAYEQYF
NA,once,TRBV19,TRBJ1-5,TGTGCCAGTAGTTTGGGACCTGAGAGGCCCCAGCATTTT,CASSLGPERPQHF
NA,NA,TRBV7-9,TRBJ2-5,TGTGCCAGCAGCCCACCACCCACAGGGTGGGAAGAGACCCAGTACTTC,CASSPPPTGWEETQYF
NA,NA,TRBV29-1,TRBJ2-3,TGCAGCTCCGAGGGGGCTAGCGGAGACACAGATACGCAGTATTTT,CSSEGASGDTDTQYF
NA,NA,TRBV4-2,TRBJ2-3,TGTGCCAGCAGCCAAGTAACAACAGATACGCAGTATTTT,CASSQVTTDTQYF
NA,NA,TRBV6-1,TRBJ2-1,TGTGCCAGCAGGCCCTTCTACAATGAGCAGTTCTTC,CASRPFYNEQFF
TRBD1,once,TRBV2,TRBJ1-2,TGTGCCAGCGTCGGGACAGCTACACTAGGTGGCTACACCTTC,CASVGTATLGGYTF
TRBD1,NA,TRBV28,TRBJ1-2,TGTGCCAGCAGCCTACGGGGACAGGGTGATGGCTACACCTTC,CASSLRGQGDGYTF
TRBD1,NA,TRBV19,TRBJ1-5,TGTGCCAGTACCGCCCTGACAGGGAGCAATCAGCCCCAGCATTTT,CASTALTGSNQPQHF
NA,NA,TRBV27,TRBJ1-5,TGTGCCAGCAGTTTAAACGGGGGCAATCAGCCCCAGCATTTT,CASSLNGGNQPQHF
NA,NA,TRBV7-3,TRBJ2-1,TGTGCCAGCAGCTTAATACTCGGGACTTACAATGAGCAGTTCTTC,CASSLILGTYNEQFF
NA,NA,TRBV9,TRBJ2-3,TGTGCCAGCAGCGTTGTTAGCGGAGATACGCAGTATTTT,CASSVVSGDTQYF
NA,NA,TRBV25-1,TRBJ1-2,TGTGCCAGCAGTGAAAGTACGGGGTTGAAGGTCTATGGCTACACCTTC,CASSESTGLKVYGYTF
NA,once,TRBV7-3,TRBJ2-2,TGTGCCAGCAGCTCAGGGGTAATTGGAGAGGAGCTGTTTTTT,CASSSGVIGEELFF
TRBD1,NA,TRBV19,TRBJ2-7,TGTGCCACCGCGGAGACAGGGGTGCACGAGCAGTACTTC,CATAETGVHEQYF
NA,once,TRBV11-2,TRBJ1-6,TGTGCCAGCAGCCTCAATCTCCCGGATTCACCCCTCCACTTT,CASSLNLPDSPLHF
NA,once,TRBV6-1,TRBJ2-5,TGTGCCAGCAGTGAGGTGGGAGGATCCCAACAGACCCAGTACTTC,CASSEVGGSQQTQYF
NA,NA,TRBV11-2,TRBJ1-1,TGTGCCAGCAGACCTACAGGAAACACTGAAGCTTTCTTT,CASRPTGNTEAFF
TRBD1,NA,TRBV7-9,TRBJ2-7,TGTGCCAGCAGCTTAGAACAGGGGTGGCACGAGCAGTACTTC,CASSLEQGWHEQYF
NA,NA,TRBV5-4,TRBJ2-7,TGTGCCAGCAGCCCGCTTGGGGCCTACGAGCAGTACTTC,CASSPLGAYEQYF
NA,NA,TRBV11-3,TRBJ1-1,TGTGCCAGCAGCTCAAAACCTTACACTGAAGCTTTCTTT,CASSSKPYTEAFF
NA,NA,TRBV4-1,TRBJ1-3,TGCGCCAGCAGCCAAAGTATTCGCAACACCATATATTTT,CASSQSIRNTIYF
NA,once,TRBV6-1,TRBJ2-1,TGTGCCAGCAGTGAAGCTTCCGTGTCGGGCGGTTACAATGAGCAGTTCTTC,CASSEASVSGGYNEQFF
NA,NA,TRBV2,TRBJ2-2,TGTGCCAGCAGTGAAGACCTTCTGGGACACGGATCGAACACCGGGGAGCTGTTTTTT,CASSEDLLGHGSNTGELFF
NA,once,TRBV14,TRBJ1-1,TGTGCCAGCAGCCAAGATTGGTGGGGGGCTGGCACTGAAGCTTTCTTT,CASSQDWWGAGTEAFF
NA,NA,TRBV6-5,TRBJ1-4,TGTGCCAGCAGTAAGACGGAAATGAATAATGAAAAACTGTTTTTT,CASSKTEMNNEKLFF
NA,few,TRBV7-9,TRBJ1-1,TGTGCCAGCAGCTCAATCGGCGTCAACACTGAAGCTTTCTTT,CASSSIGVNTEAFF
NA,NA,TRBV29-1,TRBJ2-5,TGCAGCGTGGAGGGCTTTCTTCGAGAGACCCAGTACTTC,CSVEGFLRETQYF
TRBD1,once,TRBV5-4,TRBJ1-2,TGTGCCAGCAGCCAAAGGGGACAGGGAAACTATGGCTACACCTTC,CASSQRGQGNYGYTF
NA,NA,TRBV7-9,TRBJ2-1,TGTGCCAGCAGCTTAGTCCAGGAAAATGAGCAGTTCTTC,CASSLVQENEQFF
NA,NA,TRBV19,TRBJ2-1,TGTGCCAGTAGTATCCGGGGAGGGGGTTCTAACAATGAGCAGTTCTTC,CASSIRGGGSNNEQFF
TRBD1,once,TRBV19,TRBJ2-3,TGTGCCAGTAGTCAGGGGGAATCTAGCACAGATACGCAGTATTTT,CASSQGESSTDTQYF
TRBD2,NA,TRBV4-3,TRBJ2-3,TGCGCCAGCAGCCGCGGGACTAGCGGAGTCTTGAGCACAGATACGCAGTATTTT,CASSRGTSGVLSTDTQYF